The 28 T cell receptor beta chains below were found in one sample sequenced in a study of a mutant IDH1 vaccine in newly diagnosed glioma. Antigens of these TCRs are unknown. The protocol was immunoSEQ multiplex PCR, while the TCRdb copy is restricted to in-frame clones and leaves out a portion. The repertoire holds 68,000 or so clones, around 82% seen once, with less than 15% in the top ten. Time point meaning: week 35, safety follow-up. The content of each vaccine dose was 300 ug of mutant IDH1 20-mer peptide, and topical imiquimod accompanied it. Sequencing used PBMCs, obtained from a glioma patient whose treatment included an IDH1 peptide vaccine. The receptor set was obtained from a man aged 18-30 years with glioma.

CDR3 in DNA: TGTGCCAGCAGTGCTACAGGGGGTGGCTACACCTTC. Translating gives CASSATGGGYTF. The V call is TRBV6-6, the J call TRBJ1-2, with 8 bases identical to TRBD1. This CDR3 region has 12 residues. Germline V gives CDR1 MNHNY, CDR2 SVGAGI (reference sequence). Trimming took 5 bases from V and 7 from J; bases not matched to a gene: 3.

V is TRBV4-2 and J is TRBJ1-2; tentatively, D is TRBD1 (6 bases). This CDR3 has 15 amino acids. Germline V gene lookup returns CDR1 LGHNA and CDR2 YNFKEQ. The V and J ends lost 0 bases and 7 bases respectively, with 15 bases between them. DNA of the CDR3: TGTGCCAGCAGCCAAGATATGGGGACACTTATTGGCTACACCTTC. This codes for CASSQDMGTLIGYTF.

The chain employs TRBV4-1 and TRBJ2-1, with TRBD2 matching over 9 bases. The V segment lost 2 bases and the J segment 9 bases; nucleotides outside the gene matches: 5. CDR3 length: 14 residues. Per the germline V gene, CDR1 is MGHRA and CDR2 is YSYEKL. CDR3 coding DNA: TGCGCCAGCAGCCAATGGCGGGGGGGCGGTGAGCAGTTCTTC. The encoded protein is CASSQWRGGGEQFF.

This rearrangement joins TRBV27 to TRBJ1-2, with D possibly matching TRBD1 (5 bases). The CDR3 runs 14 residues. The V end lost 1 base, the J end lost 7 bases, and 13 bases lay between the germline ends. The germline V gene encodes CDR1 MNHEY and CDR2 SMNVEV (reference sequence). The CDR3 DNA reads as TGTGCCAGCAGTTTATACCAGGGTCGGGGTGGCTACACCTTC. Protein sequence: CASSLYQGRGGYTF.

This clone turned up a few times. This CDR3 is CASMENWRQDSMHGYTF. Written as DNA, the CDR3 is TGTGCCAGCATGGAGAATTGGAGGCAGGACAGCATGCATGGCTACACCTTC. This chain links TRBV28 with TRBJ1-2; TRBD1 is a possible D gene (6 bases). Germline lookup yields CDR1 MDHEN and CDR2 SYDVKM. Trimming left V 7 bases short and J 6 bases short, with 27 bases between. This CDR3 comprises 17 residues.

The V call is TRBV19, the J call TRBJ2-2; TRBD1 or TRBD2 may be the D gene (5 bases each). Trimming shortened V by 8 bases and J by 7 bases, and 20 bases separated the two germline ends. Germline CDR1 reads LNHDA; CDR2 reads SQIVND (reference sequence). The CDR3 contains 15 residues. CDR3 nucleotide sequence: TGTGCCAGTCGGTTGGGGGAAGGCGCCAGCGGGGAGCTGTTTTTT. The encoded protein is CASRLGEGASGELFF.

In its sample, this clone was seen a few times. CDR3 residues: CAADSVGNQPQHF. CDR3 DNA: TGTGCCGCAGACAGTGTCGGCAATCAGCCCCAGCATTTT. The J gene is TRBJ1-5, the V gene TRBV30, with a possible D match to TRBD1 (5 bases). The V end lost 8 bases, the J end lost 2 bases, and 13 bases lay between the germline ends. Germline V gives CDR1 GTSNPN, CDR2 SVGIG (reference sequence). The CDR3 spans 13 residues.

The table lists this clone with a few counts. The V gene is TRBV6-5, the J gene TRBJ1-1; D unclear. Germline CDR1 MNHEY, CDR2 SVGAGI. The germline V and J ends were trimmed by 2 bases and 0 bases, with 7 bases remaining between them. There are 14 residues in the CDR3. DNA for the CDR3: TGTGCCAGCAGTTACGGGTTGATGAACACTGAAGCTTTCTTT. Translated: CASSYGLMNTEAFF.

The chain joins TRBV5-1 to TRBJ1-5, with a weak D call TRBD1 (5 bases). V was clipped by 2 bases and J by 6 bases, with 15 bases between them. Germline CDR1 SGHRS, CDR2 YFSETQ. The CDR3 contains 15 residues. The CDR3 region is CASSLGHESPQPQHF. In DNA, the CDR3 is TGCGCCAGCAGCTTAGGACATGAGTCACCTCAGCCCCAGCATTTT.

The chain couples TRBV28 to TRBJ2-5; D might be TRBD1 or TRBD2, each matching 6 bases. Germline CDR1 MDHEN, CDR2 SYDVKM. Trimming took 7 bases from V and 2 from J, leaving 20 bases between them. CDR3 length: 16 residues. CDR3 amino acids: CASTPWGGGRQETQYF. The CDR3 nucleotides are TGTGCCAGCACCCCTTGGGGTGGGGGGCGACAAGAGACCCAGTACTTC.

V and J are TRBV15 and TRBJ2-7; D not resolved. The CDR3 length is 14 residues. CDR1 LNHNV and CDR2 YYDKDF come from the germline V gene (reference sequence). Trimming took 5 bases from V and 3 from J, leaving 14 bases between them. CDR3 nucleotide sequence: TGTGCCACCAGCCCGACCCCTGGTAGCTACGAGCAGTACTTC. Protein product: CATSPTPGSYEQYF.

The chain joins TRBV7-2 to TRBJ2-7, with D perhaps TRBD1 (6 bases). Germline CDR1 and CDR2: SGHTA and FQGNSA. There are 13 residues in the CDR3. Trimming removed 5 bases at V and 2 bases at J, with 10 bases between. The CDR3 DNA is TGTGCCAGCAGCCTCAGGGGCGCCTACGAGCAGTACTTC. It specifies CASSLRGAYEQYF.

About this clone: An end of the junction does not agree with germline; a read error may underlie this. The CDR3 nucleotides are TGTGCTAGCAGCTTAGCGACAGCCACCCAAGAGACCCAGTACTTC. Protein: CASSLATATQETQYF. The J gene is TRBJ2-5, the V gene TRBV7-7; either TRBD1 or TRBD2 may fit D (5 bases each). The CDR3 covers 15 residues. Germline loops: CDR1 SSHAT, CDR2 FNYEAQ (reference sequence).

This clone was detected only a few times. This chain uses TRBV6-5 with TRBJ1-3; no reliable D call. The CDR3 is 11 amino acids. Trimming took 6 bases from V and 4 from J, leaving 4 bases between them. Looked up from germline, CDR1 is MNHEY and CDR2 is SVGAGI. The CDR3 here is CASRKGNTIYF. The CDR3 region has the DNA TGTGCCAGCAGGAAGGGAAACACCATATATTTT.

This chain joins TRBV30 and TRBJ2-2; D call uncertain. Trimming cost V 2 bases and J 6 bases, with 4 bases left between them. There are 11 residues in the CDR3. Germline V gene lookup returns CDR1 GTSNPN and CDR2 SVGIG (reference sequence). CDR3 in DNA: TGTGCCTGGAGTTTTTCCGGGGAGCTGTTTTTT. The encoded protein is CAWSFSGELFF.

The chain carries TRBV6-4 and TRBJ2-2; D is ambiguous. The CDR3 extends over 14 amino acids. Per the germline V gene, CDR1 is MRHNA and CDR2 is SNTAGT. V was cut by 0 bases and J by 3 bases, with 5 bases left in between. CDR3 bases: TGTGCCAGCAGTGACTCCACGGACACCGGGGAGCTGTTTTTT. Translated: CASSDSTDTGELFF.

This clone was detected only once. The chain recombines TRBV7-2 with TRBJ2-7, with 10 bases fitting TRBD1. J gave up 3 bases and V 3 bases, and 5 bases lay outside the gene matches. This CDR3 has 15 residues. Germline V lookup: CDR1 SGHTA, CDR2 FQGNSA. The CDR3 sequence is CASSFAGTGVYEQYF. The CDR3 DNA reads as TGTGCCAGCAGCTTCGCCGGGACAGGGGTCTACGAGCAGTACTTC. Using reference TRBV7-2 and TRBJ2-7 for the parts outside the CDR3, the full variable domain is GAGVSQSPSNKVTEKGKDVELRCDPISGHTALYWYRQSLGQGLEFLIYFQGNSAPDKSGLPSDRFSAERTGGSVSTLTIQRTQQEDSAVYLCASSFAGTGVYEQYFGPGTRLTVT.

The rearrangement joins TRBV11-2 to TRBJ1-6, with D tentatively TRBD1 (6 bases). V was pared by 5 bases and J by 10 bases, with 18 bases between. The CDR3 sequence is 15 residues long. Germline V gene sequence: CDR1 SGHAT, CDR2 FQNNGV. The CDR3 loop reads CASSQNRVRGSPLHF. CDR3 nucleotide sequence: TGTGCCAGCAGCCAGAACAGGGTTCGTGGATCACCCCTCCACTTT.

The chain couples TRBV4-3 to TRBJ1-1; D unresolved. CDR1 and CDR2 (germline): LGHNA, YSLEER. This CDR3 has 13 residues. V was clipped by 1 base and J by 7 bases, with 10 bases between them. CDR3 residues: CASSQVRGGEAFF. As DNA, the CDR3 is TGCGCCAGCAGCCAAGTAAGAGGAGGTGAAGCTTTCTTT.

The genes are TRBV19 and TRBJ1-2; no reliable D call. The ends were cut back, 6 bases at V and 0 bases at J, with 8 bases in the middle. Germline loops: CDR1 LNHDA, CDR2 SQIVND (reference sequence). The CDR3 is 13 amino acids. CDR3 sequence: CASSTTANYGYTF. CDR3 nucleotide sequence: TGTGCCAGTAGCACAACAGCTAACTATGGCTACACCTTC. Full variable domain (rest looked up from reference TRBV19 and TRBJ1-2): DGGITQSPKYLFRKEGQNVTLSCEQNLNHDAMYWYRQDPGQGLRLIYYSQIVNDFQKGDIAEGYSVSREKKESFPLTVTSAQKNPTAFYLCASSTTANYGYTFGSGTRLTVV.

The rearrangement uses TRBV6-5 and TRBJ1-1; 8 bases agree with TRBD1. The germline V gene has CDR1 MNHEY and CDR2 SVGAGI. Unmatched junction bases numbered 8, after V lost 7 bases and J lost 4 bases. This CDR3 region has 14 residues. The CDR3, as DNA: TGTGCCAGCACAGACAGGGGAGGGTTCACTGAAGCTTTCTTT. Translated, it gives CASTDRGGFTEAFF.

This clone was seen only a few times. As DNA, the CDR3 is TGCGCCAGCAGCCGAGGAAGCACCGGGACAGCTAACTATGGCTACACCTTC. This translates into CASSRGSTGTANYGYTF. The chain uses TRBV4-3 and TRBJ1-2, with 7 bases aligning to TRBD1. Germline trimming cut 4 bases from V and 0 bases from J; bases unmatched to any gene: 11. CDR3 length equals 17 residues. CDR1 and CDR2 from the germline V gene are LGHNA and YSLEER.

CDR3 nucleotide sequence: TGTGCCAGTAGGCGCCGGGACAGGGGAAGTGAAGCTTTCTTT. As protein: CASRRRDRGSEAFF. The gene calls are TRBV19 and TRBJ1-1; TRBD1 aligns across 10 bases. From germline, CDR1 is LNHDA and CDR2 SQIVND (reference sequence). Trimming cost V 6 bases and J 7 bases; bases outside gene matches: 8. The CDR3 covers 14 residues.

In DNA, the CDR3 is TGTGCCAGTAGTGCAAGCGGGAGGGCCGGGCTTGAGCAGTTCTTC. Its protein product is CASSASGRAGLEQFF. J is TRBJ2-1 and V is TRBV19; 10 bases align to TRBD2. Germline V CDR1 and CDR2: LNHDA, SQIVND (reference sequence). The CDR3 length is 15 residues. V trimming: 5 bases; J trimming: 9 bases; junction bases outside the gene matches: 10.

In its sample, this clone was seen a few times. The chain combines TRBV30 with TRBJ1-1; no clear D. CDR1 is GTSNPN, CDR2 SVGIG, per germline (reference sequence). With 0 bases removed from V and 5 bases from J, the gap between germline ends came to 7 bases. The CDR3 spans 12 residues. DNA for the CDR3: TGTGCCTGGAGTGTCTTGGAAACTGAAGCTTTCTTT. The encoded protein is CAWSVLETEAFF.

This sequence joins TRBV5-1 and TRBJ1-1; D is ambiguous. V was shortened by 4 bases and J by 4 bases, with 14 bases between the two germline ends. The V gene's germline CDR1 is SGHRS and CDR2 YFSETQ. The CDR3 covers 14 residues. CDR3 coding DNA: TGCGCCAGCAGCCAGACCGGCGGACTCACTGAAGCTTTCTTT. Its protein product is CASSQTGGLTEAFF. Based on the CDR3 plus reference TRBV5-1 and TRBJ1-1, the full variable domain is KAGVTQTPRYLIKTRGQQVTLSCSPISGHRSVSWYQQTPGQGLQFLFEYFSETQRNKGNFPGRFSGRQFSNSRSEMNVSTLELGDSALYLCASSQTGGLTEAFFGQGTRLTVV.

This clone was counted once. The rearrangement uses TRBV2 and TRBJ2-5; no clear D gene. Germline V gene sequence: CDR1 SNHLY, CDR2 FYNNEI. V was shortened by 0 bases and J by 9 bases, with 8 bases between the two germline ends. The CDR3 length is 12 residues. This CDR3 is CASSEALWAQYF. The CDR3 DNA follows: TGTGCCAGCAGTGAAGCGCTTTGGGCCCAGTACTTC.

V gene TRBV29-1 combines with J gene TRBJ2-7, with D unresolved. This CDR3 comprises 11 residues. The germline gives CDR1 SQVTM, CDR2 ANQGSEA. Deletions cut 7 bases from V and 6 bases from J, with 13 bases between. CDR3 region: CSATMSSEQYF. In DNA, the CDR3 is TGCAGCGCTACTATGAGTTCCGAGCAGTACTTC.